This TCR beta chain is from a study of blood T cell repertoires in COVID-19. In the study overall: Donors in the United States, Italy and Spain gave samples during acute or convalescent COVID-19. Nucleic acid was either cDNA or gDNA, and it came from T cells, B-cell-depleted T cells, or PBMCs.

The CDR3 has 16 residues. Unmatched junction bases numbered 12, after V lost 5 bases and J lost 4 bases. The V gene's germline CDR1 is SGHDN and CDR2 FVKESK. Original handling: Amplification of reference gene primers was used by the study to estimate nucleated cell counts. The table came from immunoSEQ multiplex PCR; TCRdb's copy has only in-frame clones and leaves some out. That table supplies the V and J calls and clone size; D and trimming were determined from the DNA. The sample shows hundreds of thousands of clones, 75% to 90% of them seen only once. The chain recombines TRBV14 with TRBJ2-5; 8 bases align to TRBD1. The clonotype originates from a woman in her thirties or forties who had recovered from COVID-19. Sequenced material: peripheral blood. The CDR3: CASSGAYRGNRETQYF. CDR3 bases: TGTGCCAGCAGCGGGGCTTACAGGGGGAATCGAGAGACCCAGTACTTC.